The clone carrying this T cell receptor (beta chain) was counted many times. CDR3 length: 15 amino acids. Per germline, CDR1 MGHRA and CDR2 YSYEKL. Between the trimmed V and J ends, which lost 4 bases and 3 bases, there was a span of 15 bases. These data are taken from a study of Graves' ophthalmopathy and Graves' hyperthyroidism. Aged 18 to 65, hyperthyroidism patients had new diagnoses of under 2 months' duration. Serum thyroxine and TRAb, along with clinical symptoms, thyroid ultrasound and orbital computed tomography, were what diagnosis relied on. As the template, RNA transcripts were used to amplify TCR beta CDR3 regions. Scientists carried out first-round RT-PCR using HTBI primers and then a second-round multiplex PCR. One entry per CDR3 protein, called by TCRdb with MiXCR from the multiplex PCR reads. The data contain 300,000 to 450,000 distinct CDR3 sequences, 17% of them seen just once; the ten biggest clones take up roughly 2.6%.

Source material: peripheral blood. The chain joins TRBV4-1 to TRBJ1-1, with D unresolved. The sequence was collected from an adult woman with stable Graves' hyperthyroidism. In DNA, the CDR3 is TGCGCCAGCAGCCCATTTTTGAATGGGTACACTGAAGCTTTCTTT. This translates into CASSPFLNGYTEAFF.